The 10 T cell receptor beta chains below come from one sample, sequenced in a study of blood T cell repertoires in COVID-19. Produced via immunoSEQ multiplex PCR; TCRdb's table is partial and in-frame only. The sample records about 190,000 clones, roughly 80% being singletons. Sequenced sample: peripheral blood. The source is a man aged 45-65 years who had recovered from COVID-19.

The chain is built from TRBV3-1 (or the pseudogene TRBV3-2) and TRBJ2-7, with TRBD1 matching 7 bases. V shed 0 bases, J shed 0 bases, and the junction held 2 bases outside the gene matches. Germline-derived CDR1 and CDR2 are LGHDT and YNNKEL (reference sequence). This CDR3 contains 15 residues. CDR3 amino acids: CASSQDQGVSYEQYF. The CDR3 DNA follows: TGTGCCAGCAGCCAAGATCAGGGGGTCTCCTACGAGCAGTACTTC.

The rearrangement joins TRBV10-3 to TRBJ2-1; weak D call: TRBD2 (5 bases). There are 16 residues in the CDR3. Germline values: CDR1 ENHRY, CDR2 SYGVKD. Trimming left V 6 bases short and J 2 bases short, with 17 bases between. CDR3 sequence reads: CAIRDFRGSTYNEQFF. Written as DNA, the CDR3 is TGTGCCATCAGGGACTTTCGGGGTTCAACCTACAATGAGCAGTTCTTC.

In its sample, this clone was seen a few times. Here the CDR3 DNA reads TGTGCCAGCAGCCAAGGGACTACCCGCTCTGGGGCCAACGTCCTGACTTTC. It translates to CASSQGTTRSGANVLTF. The chain joins TRBV4-2 to TRBJ2-6, with a tentative D call TRBD2 (6 bases). The CDR3 totals 17 residues. Looked up from germline, CDR1 is LGHNA and CDR2 is YNFKEQ. V lost 1 base and J lost 0, with 10 bases in between.

The rearrangement links TRBV11-3 to TRBJ2-2; D gene uncertain. Germline V gene sequence: CDR1 SGHNT, CDR2 YENEEA. V dropped 3 bases and J dropped 3 bases, with 8 bases sitting between them. The CDR3 is 14 residues long. The CDR3: CASSFNRHTGELFF. The CDR3 coding sequence is TGTGCCAGCAGCTTCAACAGACACACCGGGGAGCTGTTTTTT.

The sample holds one count of this clone. The chain couples TRBV12-3 or TRBV12-4 to TRBJ2-1, with D perhaps TRBD2 (6 bases). CDR3 length: 13 residues. V dropped 5 bases and J dropped 8 bases, with 13 bases sitting between them. For the CDR3, the DNA is TGTGCCAGCAGTGACCTAGCGAGGGATGAGCAGTTCTTC. As protein: CASSDLARDEQFF.

The V call is TRBV24-1, the J call TRBJ2-7, with 10 bases lining up with TRBD1. The ends lost 3 bases at V and 2 bases at J; junction bases unmatched: 3. This CDR3 has 15 amino acids. Germline CDR1 and CDR2: KGHDR and SFDVKD. CDR3 bases: TGTGCCACCAGTGATGGACAGGGGGGAACCTACGAGCAGTACTTC. It encodes CATSDGQGGTYEQYF.

The chain combines TRBV27 with TRBJ2-5; D might be TRBD2 (6 bases). V lost 5 bases and J 1 base, leaving 17 bases between the germline ends. CDR1 and CDR2 from the germline V gene are MNHEY and SMNVEV (reference sequence). The CDR3 covers 16 residues. The chain's CDR3 is CASSLTVWRGQETQYF. The CDR3 nucleotides are TGTGCCAGCAGTCTGACAGTTTGGAGGGGCCAAGAGACCCAGTACTTC.

This clone has a single count. This rearrangement joins TRBV24-1 to TRBJ2-1; D is perhaps TRBD2 (5 bases). The V gene lost 0 bases and the J gene lost 9 bases, with 14 bases spanning the gap. Germline V lookup: CDR1 KGHDR, CDR2 SFDVKD. The CDR3 covers 15 residues. The CDR3 sequence: CATSDLGESGGEQFF. Here the CDR3 DNA reads TGTGCCACCAGTGATTTGGGAGAGAGCGGTGGTGAGCAGTTCTTC.

The chain combines TRBV30 with TRBJ1-6; 11 bases are shared with TRBD1. With V trimmed by 5 bases and J by 0 bases, 6 bases remained unmatched. This CDR3 spans 17 amino acids. CDR1 and CDR2 from the germline V gene are GTSNPN and SVGIG (reference sequence). The CDR3 region has the DNA TGTGCCTGGGGGACAGGGGGTTTAAGCTCCTATAATTCACCCCTCCACTTT. Its translation is CAWGTGGLSSYNSPLHF.

This clone was detected only once. This rearrangement joins TRBV5-6 to TRBJ2-7; 11 nucleotides line up with TRBD1. Germline CDR1 SGHDT, CDR2 YYEEEE. J gave up 9 bases and V 3 bases, and 8 bases lay outside the gene matches. The CDR3 loop spans 14 amino acids. The CDR3 nucleotides read TGTGCCAGCAGCTCCCGGGACAGGGGGGTCGTGCAGTACTTC. Amino acid sequence: CASSSRDRGVVQYF.